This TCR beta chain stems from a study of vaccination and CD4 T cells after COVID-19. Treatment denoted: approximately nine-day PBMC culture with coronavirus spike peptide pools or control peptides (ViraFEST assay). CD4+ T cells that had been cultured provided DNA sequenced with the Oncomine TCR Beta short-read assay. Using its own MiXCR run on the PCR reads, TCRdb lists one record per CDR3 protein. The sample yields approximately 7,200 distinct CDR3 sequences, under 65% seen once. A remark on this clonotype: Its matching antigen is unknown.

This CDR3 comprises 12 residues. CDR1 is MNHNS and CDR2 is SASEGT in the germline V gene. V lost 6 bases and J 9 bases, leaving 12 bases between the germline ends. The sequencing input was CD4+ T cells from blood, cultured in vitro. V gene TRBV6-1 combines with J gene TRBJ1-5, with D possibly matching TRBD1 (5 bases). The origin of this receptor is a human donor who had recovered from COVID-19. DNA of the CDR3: TGTGCCAGCAGCCGAGGGACCGGGCCCCAGCATTTT. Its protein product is CASSRGTGPQHF.